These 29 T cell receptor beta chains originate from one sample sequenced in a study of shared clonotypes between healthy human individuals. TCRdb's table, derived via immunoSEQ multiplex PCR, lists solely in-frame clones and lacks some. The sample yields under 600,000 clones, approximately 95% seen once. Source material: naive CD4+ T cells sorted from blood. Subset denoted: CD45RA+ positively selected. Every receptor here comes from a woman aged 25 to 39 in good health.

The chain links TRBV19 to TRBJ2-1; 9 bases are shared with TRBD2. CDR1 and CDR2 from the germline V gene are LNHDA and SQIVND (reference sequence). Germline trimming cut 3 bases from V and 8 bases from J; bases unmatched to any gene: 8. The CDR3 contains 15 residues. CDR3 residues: CASSMEGGRDDEQFF. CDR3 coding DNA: TGTGCCAGTAGTATGGAGGGCGGGAGGGACGATGAGCAGTTCTTC. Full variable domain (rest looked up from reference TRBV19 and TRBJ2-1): DGGITQSPKYLFRKEGQNVTLSCEQNLNHDAMYWYRQDPGQGLRLIYYSQIVNDFQKGDIAEGYSVSREKKESFPLTVTSAQKNPTAFYLCASSMEGGRDDEQFFGPGTRLTVL.

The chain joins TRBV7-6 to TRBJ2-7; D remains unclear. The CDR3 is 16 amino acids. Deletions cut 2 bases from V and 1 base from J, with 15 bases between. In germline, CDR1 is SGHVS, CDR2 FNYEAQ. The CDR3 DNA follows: TGTGCCAGCAGCTTACGGGCCGGGCGGTCTTCCTACGAGCAGTACTTC. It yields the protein CASSLRAGRSSYEQYF.

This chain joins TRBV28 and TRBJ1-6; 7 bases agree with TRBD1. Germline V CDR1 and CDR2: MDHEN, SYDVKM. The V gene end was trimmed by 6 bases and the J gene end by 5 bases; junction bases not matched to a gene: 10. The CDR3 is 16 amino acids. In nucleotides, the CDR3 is TGTGCCAGCAGCAGGTCAGGGGGACAGCATAATTCACCCCTCCACTTT. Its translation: CASSRSGGQHNSPLHF.

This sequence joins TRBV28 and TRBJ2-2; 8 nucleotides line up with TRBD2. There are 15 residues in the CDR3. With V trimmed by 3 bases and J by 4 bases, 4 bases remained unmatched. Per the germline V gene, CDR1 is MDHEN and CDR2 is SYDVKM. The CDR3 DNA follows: TGTGCCAGCAGTTTGGGACTAGACCTCACCGGGGAGCTGTTTTTT. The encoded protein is CASSLGLDLTGELFF.

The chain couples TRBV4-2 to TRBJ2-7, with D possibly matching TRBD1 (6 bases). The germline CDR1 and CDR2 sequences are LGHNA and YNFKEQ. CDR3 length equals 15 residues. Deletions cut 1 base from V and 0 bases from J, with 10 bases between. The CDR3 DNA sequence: TGTGCCAGCAGCCAAGCGGCGGACAGCTCCTACGAGCAGTACTTC. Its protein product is CASSQAADSSYEQYF.

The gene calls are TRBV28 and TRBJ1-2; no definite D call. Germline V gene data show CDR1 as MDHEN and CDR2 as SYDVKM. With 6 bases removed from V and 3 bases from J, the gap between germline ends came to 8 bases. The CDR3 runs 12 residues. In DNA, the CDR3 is TGTGCCAGCAGCGACTTAGACTATGGCTACACCTTC. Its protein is CASSDLDYGYTF.

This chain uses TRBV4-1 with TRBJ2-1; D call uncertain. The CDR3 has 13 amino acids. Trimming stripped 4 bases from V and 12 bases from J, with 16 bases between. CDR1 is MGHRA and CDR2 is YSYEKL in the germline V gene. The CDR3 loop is CASSPPSGLGQFF. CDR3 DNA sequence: TGCGCCAGCAGCCCCCCGTCCGGGTTAGGGCAGTTCTTC.

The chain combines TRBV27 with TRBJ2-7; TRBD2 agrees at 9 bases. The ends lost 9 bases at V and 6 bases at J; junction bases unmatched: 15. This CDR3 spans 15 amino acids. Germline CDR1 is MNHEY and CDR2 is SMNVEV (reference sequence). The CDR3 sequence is CASFAPGLAPSEQYF. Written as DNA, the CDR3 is TGTGCCAGTTTCGCACCGGGACTAGCTCCCTCCGAGCAGTACTTC.

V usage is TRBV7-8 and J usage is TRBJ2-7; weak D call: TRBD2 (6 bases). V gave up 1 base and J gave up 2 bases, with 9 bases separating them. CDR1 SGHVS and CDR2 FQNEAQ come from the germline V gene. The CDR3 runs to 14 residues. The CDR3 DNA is TGTGCCAGCAGCTTAGTGGCGGGGACCTACGAGCAGTACTTC. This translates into CASSLVAGTYEQYF.

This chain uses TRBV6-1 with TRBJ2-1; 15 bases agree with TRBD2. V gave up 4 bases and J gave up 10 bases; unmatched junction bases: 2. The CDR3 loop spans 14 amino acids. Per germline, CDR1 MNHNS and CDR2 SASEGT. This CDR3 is CASSVGTSGREQFF. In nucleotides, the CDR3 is TGTGCCAGCAGTGTGGGGACTAGCGGGAGGGAGCAGTTCTTC.

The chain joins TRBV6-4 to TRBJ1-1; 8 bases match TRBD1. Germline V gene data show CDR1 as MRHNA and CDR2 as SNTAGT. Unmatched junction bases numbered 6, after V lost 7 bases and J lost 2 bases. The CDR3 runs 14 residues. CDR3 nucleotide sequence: TGTGCCAGCACTCCCGACAGGGGAAACACTGAAGCTTTCTTT. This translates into CASTPDRGNTEAFF.

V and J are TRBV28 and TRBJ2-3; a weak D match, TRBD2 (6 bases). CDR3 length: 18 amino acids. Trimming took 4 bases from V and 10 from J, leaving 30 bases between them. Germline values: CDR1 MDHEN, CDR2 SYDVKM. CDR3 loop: CASSSRDWGDSGSSPQYF. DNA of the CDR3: TGTGCCAGCAGTTCGAGGGATTGGGGAGACAGCGGGTCCTCGCCGCAGTATTTT.

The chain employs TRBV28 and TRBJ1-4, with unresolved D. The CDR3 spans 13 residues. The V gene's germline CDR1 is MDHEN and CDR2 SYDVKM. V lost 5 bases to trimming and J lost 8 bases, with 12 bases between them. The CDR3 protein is CASSPPPGEKLFF. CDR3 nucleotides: TGTGCCAGCAGTCCCCCTCCTGGCGAAAAACTGTTTTTT.

CDR3 region: CASSLGTANTEAFF. CDR3 coding DNA: TGTGCCAGCAGCTTAGGGACAGCAAACACTGAAGCTTTCTTT. The chain carries TRBV7-2 and TRBJ1-1; weak D call: TRBD1 (6 bases). Germline V gene data show CDR1 as SGHTA and CDR2 as FQGNSA. This CDR3 region has 14 residues. V dropped 1 base and J dropped 2 bases, with 8 bases sitting between them.

In DNA, the CDR3 is TGTGCCAGCAGTTTTCTCCCGCTCCAGGTTCGAGCTTTCTTT. Amino acid sequence: CASSFLPLQVRAFF. The rearrangement uses TRBV27 and TRBJ1-1; D unclear. This CDR3 comprises 14 residues. V lost 3 bases to trimming and J lost 10 bases, with 18 bases between them. Per the germline V gene, CDR1 is MNHEY and CDR2 is SMNVEV (reference sequence).

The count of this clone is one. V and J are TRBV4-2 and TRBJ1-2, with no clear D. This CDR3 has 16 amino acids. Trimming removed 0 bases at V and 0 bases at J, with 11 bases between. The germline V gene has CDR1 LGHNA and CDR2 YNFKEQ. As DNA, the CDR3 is TGTGCCAGCAGCCAAGATTGGGAAGGCGCTAACTATGGCTACACCTTC. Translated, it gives CASSQDWEGANYGYTF.

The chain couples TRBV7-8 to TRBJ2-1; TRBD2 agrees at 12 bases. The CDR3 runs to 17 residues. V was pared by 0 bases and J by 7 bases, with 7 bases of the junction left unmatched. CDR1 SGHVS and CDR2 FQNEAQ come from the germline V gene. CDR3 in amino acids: CASSLASGLAGKNEQFF. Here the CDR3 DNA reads TGTGCCAGCAGCTTAGCTTCGGGACTAGCGGGTAAAAATGAGCAGTTCTTC. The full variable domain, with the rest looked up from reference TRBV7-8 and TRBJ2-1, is GAGVSQSPRYKVAKRGQDVALRCDPISGHVSLFWYQQALGQGPEFLTYFQNEAQLDKSGLPSDRFFAERPEGSVSTLKIQRTQQEDSAVYLCASSLASGLAGKNEQFFGPGTRLTVL.

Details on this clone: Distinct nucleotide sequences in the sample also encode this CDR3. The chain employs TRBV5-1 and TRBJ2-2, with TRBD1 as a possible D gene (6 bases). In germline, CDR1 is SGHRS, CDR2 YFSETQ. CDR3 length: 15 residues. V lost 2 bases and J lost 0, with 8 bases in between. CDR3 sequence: CASSLEGANTGELFF. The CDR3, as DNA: TGCGCCAGCAGCTTAGAGGGGGCGAACACCGGGGAGCTGTTTTTT.

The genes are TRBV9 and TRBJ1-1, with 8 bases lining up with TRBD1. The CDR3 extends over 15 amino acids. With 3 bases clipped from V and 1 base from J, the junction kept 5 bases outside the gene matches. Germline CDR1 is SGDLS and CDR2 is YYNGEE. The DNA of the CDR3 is TGTGCCAGCAGCGCGGACAGGGTGGCGAACACTGAAGCTTTCTTT. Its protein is CASSADRVANTEAFF.

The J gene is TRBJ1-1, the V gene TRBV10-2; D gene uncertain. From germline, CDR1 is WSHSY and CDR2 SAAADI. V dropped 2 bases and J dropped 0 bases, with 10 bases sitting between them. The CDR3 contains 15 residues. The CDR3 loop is CASSEDQNLNTEAFF. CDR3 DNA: TGCGCCAGCAGTGAGGATCAAAACCTGAACACTGAAGCTTTCTTT.

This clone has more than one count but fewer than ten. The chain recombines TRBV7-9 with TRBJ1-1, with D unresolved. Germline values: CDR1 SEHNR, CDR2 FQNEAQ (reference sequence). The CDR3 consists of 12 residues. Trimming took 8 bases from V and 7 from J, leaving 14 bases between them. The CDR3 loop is CASAPNVNEAFF. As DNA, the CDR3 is TGTGCCAGCGCACCGAACGTGAATGAAGCTTTCTTT.

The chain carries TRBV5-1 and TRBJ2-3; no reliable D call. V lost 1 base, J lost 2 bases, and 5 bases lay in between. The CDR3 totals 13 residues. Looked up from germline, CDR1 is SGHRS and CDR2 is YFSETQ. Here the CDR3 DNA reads TGCGCCAGCAGCTTGTCACCCACAGATACGCAGTATTTT. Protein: CASSLSPTDTQYF.

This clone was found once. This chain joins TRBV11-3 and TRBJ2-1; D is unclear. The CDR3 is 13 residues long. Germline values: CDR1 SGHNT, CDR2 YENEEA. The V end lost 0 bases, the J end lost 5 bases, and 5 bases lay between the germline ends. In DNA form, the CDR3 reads TGTGCCAGCAGCTTAGAGGGTCACAATGAGCAGTTCTTC. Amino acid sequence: CASSLEGHNEQFF.

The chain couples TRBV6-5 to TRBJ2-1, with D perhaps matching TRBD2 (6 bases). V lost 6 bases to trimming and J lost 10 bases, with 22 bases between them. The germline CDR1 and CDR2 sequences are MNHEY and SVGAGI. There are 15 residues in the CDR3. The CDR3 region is CASSERGTPRWEQFF. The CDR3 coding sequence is TGTGCCAGCAGCGAAAGAGGGACTCCCCGATGGGAGCAGTTCTTC.

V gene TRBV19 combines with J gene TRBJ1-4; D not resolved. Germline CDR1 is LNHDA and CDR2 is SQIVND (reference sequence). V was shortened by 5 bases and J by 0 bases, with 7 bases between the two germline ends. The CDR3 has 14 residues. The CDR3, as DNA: TGTGCCAGTAGTGAGGGTTCAACTAATGAAAAACTGTTTTTT. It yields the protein CASSEGSTNEKLFF.

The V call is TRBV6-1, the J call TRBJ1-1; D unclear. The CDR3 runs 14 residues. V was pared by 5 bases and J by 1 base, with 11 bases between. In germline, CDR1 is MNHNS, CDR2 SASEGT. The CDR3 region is CASSNSGGNTEAFF. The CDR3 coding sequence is TGTGCCAGCAGTAACTCGGGAGGGAACACTGAAGCTTTCTTT.

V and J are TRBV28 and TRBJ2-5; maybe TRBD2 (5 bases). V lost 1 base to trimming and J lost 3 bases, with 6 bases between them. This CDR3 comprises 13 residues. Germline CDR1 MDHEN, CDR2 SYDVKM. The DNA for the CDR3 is TGTGCCAGCAGTTTATCGGGGAAAGAGACCCAGTACTTC. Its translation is CASSLSGKETQYF.

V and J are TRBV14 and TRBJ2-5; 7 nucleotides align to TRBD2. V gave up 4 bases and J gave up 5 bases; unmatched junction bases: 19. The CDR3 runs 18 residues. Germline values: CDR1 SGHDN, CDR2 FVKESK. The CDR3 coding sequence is TGTGCCAGCAGCCCAGGAGGTTGGCGGGAGATGGTCTTGGAGACCCAGTACTTC. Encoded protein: CASSPGGWREMVLETQYF.

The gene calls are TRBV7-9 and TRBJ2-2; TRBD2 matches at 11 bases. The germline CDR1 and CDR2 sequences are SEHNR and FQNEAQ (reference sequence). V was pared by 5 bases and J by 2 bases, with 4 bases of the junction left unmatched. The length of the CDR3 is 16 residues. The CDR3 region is CASSPRLAGNTGELFF. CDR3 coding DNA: TGTGCCAGCAGCCCCAGACTAGCGGGAAACACCGGGGAGCTGTTTTTT.